The clone carrying this T cell receptor (beta chain) occurred a few times. Its matching antigen is unknown. A single record per CDR3 protein comes from TCRdb applying MiXCR to the reads. The data hold 68,000 or so distinct CDR3 sequences, with more than 20% observed a single time. This specimen comes from a study of T cell repertoires in cytomegalovirus infection. CDR1 is SGHAT, CDR2 FQNNGV, per germline. The germline V and J ends were trimmed by 5 bases and 0 bases, with 13 bases remaining between them. This CDR3 is built from 15 residues. This sequence was found in a human donor in good health (CMV status not recorded). Some clones in this sample may be carry-over from other donors' samples. What was sequenced was PBMCs, sequenced either directly or after in vitro stimulation (not recorded which). The chain couples TRBV11-2 to TRBJ1-2; D not resolved. The CDR3 protein is CASSPSATTNYGYTF. The CDR3 nucleotides read TGTGCCAGCAGCCCCAGTGCCACTACTAACTATGGCTACACCTTC.